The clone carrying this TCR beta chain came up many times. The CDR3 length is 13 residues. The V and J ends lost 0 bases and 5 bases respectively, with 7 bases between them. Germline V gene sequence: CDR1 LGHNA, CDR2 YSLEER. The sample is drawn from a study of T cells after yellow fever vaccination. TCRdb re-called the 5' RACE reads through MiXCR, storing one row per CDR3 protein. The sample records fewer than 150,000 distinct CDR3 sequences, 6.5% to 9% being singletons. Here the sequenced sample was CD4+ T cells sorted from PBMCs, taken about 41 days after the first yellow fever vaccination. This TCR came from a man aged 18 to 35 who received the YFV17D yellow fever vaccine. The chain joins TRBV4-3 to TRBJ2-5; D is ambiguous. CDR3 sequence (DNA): TGCGCCAGCAGCCAAGAGCGCTACGAGACCCAGTACTTC. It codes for CASSQERYETQYF.